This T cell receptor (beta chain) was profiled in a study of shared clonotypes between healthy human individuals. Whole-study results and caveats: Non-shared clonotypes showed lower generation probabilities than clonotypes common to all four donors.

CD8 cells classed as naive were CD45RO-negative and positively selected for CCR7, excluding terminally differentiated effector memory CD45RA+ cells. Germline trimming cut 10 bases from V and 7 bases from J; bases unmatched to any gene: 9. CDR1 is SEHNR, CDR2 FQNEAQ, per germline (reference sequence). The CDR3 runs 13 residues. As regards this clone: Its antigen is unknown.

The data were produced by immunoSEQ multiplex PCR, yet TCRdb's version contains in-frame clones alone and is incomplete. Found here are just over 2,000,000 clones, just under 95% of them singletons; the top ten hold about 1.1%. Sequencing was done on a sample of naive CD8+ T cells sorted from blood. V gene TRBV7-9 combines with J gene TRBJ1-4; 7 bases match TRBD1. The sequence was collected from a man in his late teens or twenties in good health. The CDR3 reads CATDPQGGEKLFF. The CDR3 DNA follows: TGTGCCACCGACCCCCAGGGGGGTGAAAAACTGTTTTTT.